Reported below is one T cell receptor (beta chain). Its antigen is not known. This specimen comes from a study of Ad26.COV2.S vaccination and SARS-CoV-2 variants. Study summary: Of the COV1001 trial arms, the Ad26.COV2.S arm included the donor. Administration of Ad26.COV2.S was intramuscular, either once or twice 56 days apart. Findings of the study overall: The TCR breadth and depth analyses may have understated or missed part of the total T cell responses.

TCRdb keeps only in-frame clones here, not all; method: immunoSEQ multiplex PCR. Altogether about 430,000 clones are present, 80% to 95% being singletons, with the ten largest covering 9% to 15%. Regarding treatment: roughly 20 received Ad26.COV2.S at low or high dose, single or two shots; about 5 received placebo; per-sample allocation not given. The investigators took samples on day 63 after the first vaccine or placebo injection. Cohort 1b enrolled adults aged 18-55 years in Boston. The input for sequencing was peripheral blood, taken in a trial of Ad26.COV2.S vaccine versus placebo. This TCR was recovered from a person between 18 and 59 years old who received the Ad26.COV2.S COVID-19 vaccine or a placebo.

CDR3 nucleotides: TGTGCCAGCACCAGAGGAAACACCATATATTTT. Translation: CASTRGNTIYF. The chain employs TRBV6-5 and TRBJ1-3; D is ambiguous. The CDR3 covers 11 residues. Germline values: CDR1 MNHEY, CDR2 SVGAGI. Trimming took off 7 bases at V and 4 bases at J, with 5 bases between the two ends.